Presented here are 6 T cell receptor beta chains from one specimen sequenced in a study of T cell repertoires in cytomegalovirus infection. TCRdb fed the reads into MiXCR, producing one record per CDR3 protein. The sample consists of roughly 920,000 distinct CDR3 sequences, roughly 30% of them appearing once. Their antigen targets remain unknown. This specimen was cultured CD8+ T cells from PBMCs, taken from culture after CMV antigen stimulation. These receptors all stem from a human donor in good health (CMV status not recorded). Some clones in this sample may be carry-over from other donors' samples.

The chain carries TRBV7-9 and TRBJ2-1; D uncertain. The germline gives CDR1 SEHNR, CDR2 FQNEAQ (reference sequence). This CDR3 contains 13 residues. V was pared by 7 bases and J by 3 bases, with 10 bases between. The chain's CDR3 is CASTSSLYNEQFF. As DNA, the CDR3 is TGTGCCAGCACAAGTTCTCTCTACAATGAGCAGTTCTTC.

The chain has TRBV6-6 and TRBJ1-6; D is perhaps TRBD1 (5 bases). CDR1 and CDR2 (germline): MNHNY, SVGAGI (reference sequence). CDR3 length equals 15 residues. Trimming shortened V by 6 bases and J by 13 bases, and 22 bases separated the two germline ends. The CDR3 sequence: CASRNLPGPREPLHF. DNA of the CDR3: TGTGCCAGCAGAAATCTACCGGGGCCCCGGGAGCCCCTCCACTTT.

This clonotype occurred a few times. The gene calls are TRBV20-1 and TRBJ1-4; D unresolved. The length of the CDR3 is 14 residues. Germline CDR1 and CDR2: DFQATT and SNEGSKA (reference sequence). Trimming stripped 6 bases from V and 5 bases from J, with 16 bases between. The CDR3 protein is CSATPGSRNEKLFF. The CDR3 nucleotides are TGCAGTGCGACCCCTGGGAGCCGAAATGAAAAACTGTTTTTT.

This CDR3 is CASWRQINTGELFF. The DNA of the CDR3 is TGTGCCAGCTGGCGCCAGATTAACACCGGGGAGCTGTTTTTT. The chain uses TRBV5-8 and TRBJ2-2; D call uncertain. The CDR3 contains 14 residues. Germline-derived CDR1 and CDR2 are SGHTS and YDEGEE. V shed 7 bases and J shed 2 bases, with 12 bases lying between them.

This clonotype was seen a few times. This chain joins TRBV10-3 and TRBJ2-1, with D unresolved. CDR1 is ENHRY and CDR2 is SYGVKD in the germline V gene. This CDR3 region has 13 residues. V was shortened by 0 bases and J by 14 bases, with 14 bases between the two germline ends. CDR3 bases: TGTGCCATCAGTGAGTCGACTCGCCGGGCCGAGTTCTTC. This codes for CAISESTRRAEFF.

The chain joins TRBV7-6 to TRBJ1-2, with 9 bases identical to TRBD1. Germline CDR1 is SGHVS and CDR2 is FNYEAQ. CDR3 size: 15 residues. V lost 5 bases and J lost 6; bases outside the gene matches: 10. In DNA, the CDR3 is TGTGCCAGCAGCCACGGGACAGGGAAAGTAGATGGCTACACCTTC. It yields the protein CASSHGTGKVDGYTF.